What follows are 20 T cell receptor beta chains derived from one specimen sequenced in a study of T cells in localized non-small cell lung cancer. The method was immunoSEQ multiplex PCR; TCRdb's version includes in-frame clones alone and lacks a portion of them. The sample holds about 39,000 clones; 75% to 85% are singletons and the top ten take about 35%. This material consisted of PBMCs, taken before any cancer treatment. Every receptor here comes from a woman aged 35 to 70 with stage II squamous cell lung carcinoma.

The CDR3 here is CASSLGIRGSTEAFF. Written as DNA, the CDR3 is TGTGCCAGCAGTTTAGGGATACGAGGTTCCACTGAAGCTTTCTTT. This rearrangement joins TRBV27 to TRBJ1-1; D not certain. The germline CDR1 and CDR2 sequences are MNHEY and SMNVEV (reference sequence). The CDR3 extends over 15 amino acids. Trimming cost V 2 bases and J 4 bases, with 14 bases left between them.

J is TRBJ1-2 and V is TRBV28; TRBD1 is a possible D gene (5 bases). Germline CDR1 and CDR2: MDHEN and SYDVKM. V lost 7 bases and J lost 4, with 16 bases in between. CDR3 length equals 14 residues. DNA of the CDR3: TGTGCCAGCACGTCGGGGGGGGGAATCTATGGCTACACCTTC. This sequence encodes CASTSGGGIYGYTF.

Here the CDR3 reads CASRTGGRGNTEAFF. The CDR3 DNA sequence: TGTGCCAGCAGGACCGGAGGCAGGGGGAACACTGAAGCTTTCTTT. The chain recombines TRBV6-6 with TRBJ1-1, with D perhaps TRBD1 (6 bases). Germline lookup yields CDR1 MNHNY and CDR2 SVGAGI (reference sequence). Trimming stripped 6 bases from V and 1 base from J, with 15 bases between. The CDR3 is 15 amino acids.

V is TRBV2 and J is TRBJ2-3, with 11 bases lining up with TRBD2. Trimming at V came to 6 bases and at J to 1 base, leaving 3 bases not matched to a gene. The germline CDR1 and CDR2 sequences are SNHLY and FYNNEI. CDR3 length equals 15 residues. CDR3 DNA: TGTGCCAGCAGCCTAGCGGGGGGCGGCACAGATACGCAGTATTTT. It codes for CASSLAGGGTDTQYF.

This sequence joins TRBV11-2 and TRBJ2-7, with TRBD2 matching 7 bases. The CDR3 spans 14 residues. J lost 6 bases, V lost 3 bases, and 8 bases had no gene match. Germline loops: CDR1 SGHAT, CDR2 FQNNGV. CDR3 DNA sequence: TGTGCCAGCAGCTTTGTCGGGAGGAAAGGCGAGCAGTACTTC. This translates into CASSFVGRKGEQYF.

V is TRBV6-6 and J is TRBJ1-6; 9 bases are shared with TRBD1. V shed 6 bases and J 7 bases; nucleotides not matched to a gene: 4. The CDR3 totals 14 residues. Germline CDR1 reads MNHNY; CDR2 reads SVGAGI (reference sequence). CDR3 residues: CASSKDRGNSPLHF. The CDR3, as DNA: TGTGCCAGCAGCAAGGACAGGGGCAATTCACCCCTCCACTTT.

The chain is built from TRBV4-2 and TRBJ2-1; weak D call: TRBD1 (6 bases). Germline-derived CDR1 and CDR2 are LGHNA and YNFKEQ. V was cut by 4 bases and J by 4 bases, with 8 bases left in between. The CDR3 contains 13 residues. CDR3 loop: CASSRGQYNEQFF. CDR3 sequence (DNA): TGTGCCAGCAGCCGCGGACAGTACAATGAGCAGTTCTTC.

The rearrangement links TRBV4-1 to TRBJ2-5; possible D gene TRBD2, 6 bases. V lost 1 base, J lost 5 bases, and 14 bases lay in between. The CDR3 has 15 residues. CDR1 is MGHRA, CDR2 YSYEKL, per germline. CDR3 in amino acids: CASSQGRGAEETQYF. The CDR3, as DNA: TGCGCCAGCAGCCAAGGGCGGGGCGCCGAGGAGACCCAGTACTTC.

The genes are TRBV28 and TRBJ1-1; D not certain. CDR3 length: 14 residues. Trimming shortened V by 3 bases and J by 3 bases, and 11 bases separated the two germline ends. The germline CDR1 and CDR2 sequences are MDHEN and SYDVKM. The CDR3 reads CASSLSRKDTEAFF. The DNA for the CDR3 is TGTGCCAGCAGTTTGTCCAGAAAGGACACTGAAGCTTTCTTT.

The chain uses TRBV6-5 and TRBJ1-1; a weak D match, TRBD1 (5 bases). Between the trimmed V and J ends, which lost 8 bases and 1 base, there was a span of 11 bases. Germline assignment: CDR1 MNHEY and CDR2 SVGAGI. The CDR3 is made up of 13 amino acids. The CDR3 spells CASRRGENTEAFF. The CDR3, as DNA: TGTGCCAGCCGGAGAGGGGAGAACACTGAAGCTTTCTTT.

V is TRBV2 and J is TRBJ1-3; no clear D gene. Trimming stripped 2 bases from V and 2 bases from J, with 7 bases between. The CDR3 length is 14 residues. Germline V lookup: CDR1 SNHLY, CDR2 FYNNEI. The CDR3 reads CASSEIGTGNTIYF. In DNA form, the CDR3 reads TGTGCCAGCAGTGAAATTGGGACTGGAAACACCATATATTTT.

The DNA for the CDR3 is TGCGCCAGCACCCATAGGGGGGTACAGAACACTGAAGCTTTCTTT. Translation gives CASTHRGVQNTEAFF. The genes are TRBV5-1 and TRBJ1-1; a weak D match, TRBD1 (6 bases). The CDR3 has 15 residues. V was clipped by 6 bases and J by 1 base, with 16 bases between them. The germline V gene has CDR1 SGHRS and CDR2 YFSETQ.

This chain links TRBV11-2 with TRBJ1-1; no clear D. The V end lost 2 bases, the J end lost 11 bases, and 15 bases lay between the germline ends. Germline-derived CDR1 and CDR2 are SGHAT and FQNNGV. The CDR3 spans 13 residues. Written as DNA, the CDR3 is TGTGCCAGCAGCTTAATAAACTTCTCGGGGGCTTTCTTT. It yields the protein CASSLINFSGAFF.

V gene TRBV11-1 combines with J gene TRBJ2-7; 12 nucleotides match TRBD1. Germline assignment: CDR1 SGHAT and CDR2 FQDESV (reference sequence). V dropped 2 bases and J dropped 3; count of bases not matched to a gene: 2. This CDR3 has 15 residues. CDR3 loop: CASSLRDRGLYEQYF. DNA for the CDR3: TGTGCCAGCAGCTTACGGGACAGGGGGCTCTACGAGCAGTACTTC.

This chain uses TRBV7-9 with TRBJ1-1; D unclear. CDR3 size: 13 residues. The V end was cut by 3 bases, the J end by 0 bases, with 5 bases between. CDR1 and CDR2 from the germline V gene are SEHNR and FQNEAQ (reference sequence). CDR3 nucleotides: TGTGCCAGCAGCTTGCCCATGAACACTGAAGCTTTCTTT. As protein: CASSLPMNTEAFF.

This chain joins TRBV7-1 and TRBJ1-2; D remains unclear. TRBV7-1 is placed among ORFs of uncertain function. The CDR3 has 16 amino acids. Trimming removed 5 bases from V and 4 bases from J, with 20 bases in between. DNA for the CDR3: TGTGCCAGCAGCCCTCCGGGTGAGGGAAAGACCTATGGCTACACCTTC. It yields the protein CASSPPGEGKTYGYTF.

V and J are TRBV10-3 and TRBJ2-3; D gene ambiguous. CDR1 and CDR2 (germline): ENHRY, SYGVKD. Trimming took off 6 bases at V and 5 bases at J, with 9 bases between the two ends. The CDR3 spans 12 residues. In DNA, the CDR3 is TGTGCCATCAGGGCCGAGGAAGATACGCAGTATTTT. It codes for CAIRAEEDTQYF.

J is TRBJ2-6 and V is TRBV29-1; no firm D call. The germline V gene has CDR1 SQVTM and CDR2 ANQGSEA. This CDR3 comprises 15 residues. V shed 4 bases and J shed 4 bases, with 14 bases lying between them. The CDR3 DNA reads as TGCAGCGTTGGGGCGGCGAGGTCCGGGGCCAACGTCCTGACTTTC. The encoded protein is CSVGAARSGANVLTF. The full variable domain, completed using reference TRBV29-1 and TRBJ2-6, is SAVISQKPSRDICQRGTSLTIQCQVDSQVTMMFWYRQQPGQSLTLIATANQGSEATYESGFVIDKFPISRPNLTFSTLTVSNMSPEDSSIYLCSVGAARSGANVLTFGAGSRLTVL.

Notes on this clone: One end of the junction is discordant with germline, which a read error may explain. The rearrangement joins TRBV7-7 to TRBJ2-2, with a weak D call TRBD2 (5 bases). The germline gives CDR1 SSHAT, CDR2 FNYEAQ (reference sequence). The CDR3 length is 14 residues. The CDR3 spells CASSLGSGTGELFF. As DNA, the CDR3 is TGTGCTAGCAGCTTGGGGAGCGGCACCGGGGAGCTGTTTTTT.

The chain uses TRBV28 and TRBJ2-7; 14 bases match TRBD2. Germline CDR1 and CDR2: MDHEN and SYDVKM. V trimming: 5 bases; J trimming: 1 base; junction bases outside the gene matches: 13. The CDR3 totals 19 residues. The CDR3 loop reads CASSTWTSGRPSLSYEQYF. The CDR3 bases are TGTGCCAGCAGTACCTGGACTAGCGGGAGGCCCAGTCTTTCCTACGAGCAGTACTTC.